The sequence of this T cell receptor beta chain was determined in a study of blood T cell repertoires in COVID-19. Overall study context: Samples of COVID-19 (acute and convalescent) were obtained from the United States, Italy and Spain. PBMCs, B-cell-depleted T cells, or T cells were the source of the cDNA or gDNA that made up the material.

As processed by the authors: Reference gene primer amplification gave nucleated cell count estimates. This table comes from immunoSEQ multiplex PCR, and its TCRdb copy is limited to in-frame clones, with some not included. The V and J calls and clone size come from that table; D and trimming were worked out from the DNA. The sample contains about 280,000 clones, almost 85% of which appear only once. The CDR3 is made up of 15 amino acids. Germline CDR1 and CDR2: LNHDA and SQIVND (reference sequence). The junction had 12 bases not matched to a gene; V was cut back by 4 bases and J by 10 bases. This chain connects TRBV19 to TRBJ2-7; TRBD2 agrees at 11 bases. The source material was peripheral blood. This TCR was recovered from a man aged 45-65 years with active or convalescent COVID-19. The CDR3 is CASSTSLAGASPQYF. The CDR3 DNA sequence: TGTGCCAGTAGTACCTCACTAGCGGGAGCCAGCCCCCAGTACTTC.